This is a list of T cell receptor beta chains from one sample in a study of T cell changes during pregnancy in multiple sclerosis. Libraries were prepared by immunoSEQ multiplex PCR; TCRdb keeps only in-frame clonotypes and omits some of them. The sample has 100,000 or so clones, more than 90% seen once; the top ten hold around 1.2%. Sequencing was performed on peripheral blood, taken in the second trimester of pregnancy. The receptors shown here come from a female donor with multiple sclerosis, enrolled in a pregnancy study. CDR3s include the opening cysteine and the closing phenylalanine or tryptophan. Fields, in order: D gene, clone size, J gene, V gene, CDR3 protein, CDR3 DNA. D genes are given only for firm matches. Rows may omit the clone size; those that give it use once, few, many or a size class.

TRBD1,-,TRBJ2-7,TRBV9,CASSPGTAFYEQYF,TGTGCCAGCAGCCCGGGGACAGCCTTCTACGAGCAGTACTTC
TRBD1,once,TRBJ2-1,TRBV6-1,CASRRQGTNYNEQFF,TGTGCCAGCAGGAGACAGGGCACTAACTACAATGAGCAGTTCTTC
-,-,TRBJ1-2,TRBV7-9,CASSPSLGSGYTF,TGTGCCAGCAGCCCCTCATTAGGGAGCGGCTACACCTTC
-,-,TRBJ1-4,TRBV7-9,CASSLAGGTEKLFF,TGTGCCAGCAGCTTGGCCGGAGGAACCGAAAAACTGTTTTTT
-,-,TRBJ1-1,TRBV6-6,CASSNNRVGITEAFF,TGTGCCAGCAGTAATAACAGGGTTGGGATCACTGAAGCTTTCTTT
TRBD1,-,TRBJ1-5,TRBV28,CASTGTGGNQPQHF,TGTGCCAGCACCGGGACAGGGGGAAATCAGCCCCAGCATTTT
-,-,TRBJ2-7,TRBV23-1,CASSQQSRGDKAYEQYF,TGCGCCAGCAGTCAACAGTCCAGGGGGGACAAGGCCTACGAGCAGTACTTC
-,-,TRBJ2-7,TRBV10-1,CASSEQGTGGQYF,TGCGCCAGCAGTGAGCAGGGCACCGGCGGGCAGTACTTC
-,few,TRBJ2-2,TRBV18,CASSPRKGGTGELFF,TGTGCCAGCTCACCAAGGAAGGGAGGCACCGGGGAGCTGTTTTTT
-,once,TRBJ2-1,TRBV7-6,CASSTRTATTPHNEQFF,TGTGCCAGCAGCACAAGAACTGCTACGACACCCCACAATGAGCAGTTCTTC
TRBD1,once,TRBJ1-1,TRBV28,CASSQLRGTSNTEAFF,TGTGCCAGCAGTCAACTCAGGGGGACATCTAACACTGAAGCTTTCTTT
TRBD2,-,TRBJ2-7,TRBV6-1,CASNILAGNPYEQYF,TGTGCCAGCAACATTCTAGCGGGCAACCCCTACGAGCAGTACTTC
TRBD1,-,TRBJ2-5,TRBV2,CASKGQGGRGETQYF,TGTGCCAGCAAAGGACAGGGAGGAAGAGGAGAGACCCAGTACTTC
TRBD1,-,TRBJ2-7,TRBV5-4,CASSLPGGSYEQYF,TGTGCCAGCAGCTTGCCAGGGGGTTCCTACGAGCAGTACTTC
-,once,TRBJ1-5,TRBV28,CAAQNSNQPQHF,TGTGCGGCACAGAATAGCAATCAGCCCCAGCATTTT
TRBD1,-,TRBJ1-4,TRBV19,CASRARQGYEKLFF,TGTGCCAGTAGGGCCCGACAGGGATATGAAAAACTGTTTTTT
TRBD1,-,TRBJ1-1,TRBV5-4,CASRTGTNTEAFF,TGTGCCAGCCGGACAGGGACAAACACTGAAGCTTTCTTT
TRBD1,-,TRBJ1-4,TRBV5-1,CASSRDRVLGEKLFF,TGCGCCAGCAGCAGGGACAGGGTTCTAGGCGAAAAACTGTTTTTT
TRBD1,once,TRBJ2-7,TRBV28,CASSFRGGQGIYEQYF,TGTGCCAGCAGTTTCCGAGGGGGACAGGGAATCTACGAGCAGTACTTC
TRBD2,-,TRBJ2-7,TRBV30,CAWGRLAGYEQYF,TGTGCCTGGGGTCGACTAGCGGGCTACGAGCAGTACTTC
-,-,TRBJ2-7,TRBV12-2,CASRLPSGTGGYPLYEQYF,TGTGCAAGTCGCTTACCTTCCGGGACAGGGGGCTACCCTTTATACGAGCAGTACTTC
-,-,TRBJ1-2,TRBV2,CASSDLYGYTF,TGTGCCAGCAGTGACCTCTATGGCTACACCTTC
TRBD1,-,TRBJ2-7,TRBV30,CAWSTGQAGSYEQYF,TGTGCCTGGAGTACCGGACAGGCGGGTTCCTACGAGCAGTACTTC
TRBD1,-,TRBJ1-1,TRBV19,CASSIDRDNTEAFF,TGTGCCAGTAGTATCGACAGGGATAACACTGAAGCTTTCTTT
-,-,TRBJ2-1,TRBV4-2,CASSLFSGDLARSAQFF,TGTGCCAGCAGCCTCTTTTCAGGGGACCTTGCCCGTTCAGCGCAGTTCTTC
-,-,TRBJ2-1,TRBV6-1,CASSIAIEQFF,TGTGCCAGCAGCATAGCTATTGAGCAGTTCTTC
-,once,TRBJ1-5,TRBV19,CASSIETGSQPQHF,TGTGCCAGTAGTATAGAAACGGGGTCGCAGCCCCAGCATTTT
-,-,TRBJ1-4,TRBV5-6,CASSLGYGRRDREKLFF,TGTGCCAGCAGCTTGGGCTACGGGAGAAGGGACCGCGAAAAACTGTTTTTT
-,-,TRBJ1-2,TRBV7-2,CASSLSGGKGYTF,TGTGCCAGCAGCTTATCCGGGGGGAAGGGCTACACCTTC
TRBD1,-,TRBJ2-7,TRBV2,CASGQDGQGFYEQYF,TGTGCCAGCGGCCAAGATGGACAGGGGTTCTACGAGCAGTACTTC
TRBD2,once,TRBJ2-3,TRBV5-4,CASSWMGGGRTQYF,TGTGCCAGCAGCTGGATGGGGGGAGGGCGGACGCAGTATTTT
TRBD2,-,TRBJ2-1,TRBV6-5,CASSYQNSGGQDEQFF,TGTGCCAGCAGTTACCAAAATAGCGGGGGCCAGGATGAGCAGTTCTTC
TRBD2,few,TRBJ2-5,TRBV7-6,CASSPAGGPQETQYF,TGTGCCAGCAGCCCAGCGGGGGGGCCTCAAGAGACCCAGTACTTC
TRBD1,-,TRBJ1-4,TRBV4-1,CASGTGIEKLFF,TGCGCCAGCGGGACAGGGATTGAAAAACTGTTTTTT
-,-,TRBJ1-2,TRBV29-1,CSVGVTGQGGGYTF,TGCAGCGTTGGGGTGACAGGCCAAGGTGGAGGCTACACCTTC
-,-,TRBJ2-2,TRBV5-1,CASSFIETGTGELFF,TGCGCCAGCAGCTTTATAGAGACAGGTACCGGGGAGCTGTTTTTT
-,-,TRBJ2-5,TRBV9,CASTPGGGVETQYF,TGTGCCAGCACCCCAGGCGGAGGGGTTGAGACCCAGTACTTC
TRBD2,-,TRBJ2-3,TRBV5-1,CASRRLAGVYADTQYF,TGCGCCAGCAGAAGACTAGCGGGAGTTTATGCAGATACGCAGTATTTT
TRBD2,-,TRBJ2-5,TRBV7-2,CASSPLAGGPRETQYF,TGTGCCAGCAGCCCTCTAGCGGGGGGGCCTCGGGAGACCCAGTACTTC
-,-,TRBJ2-3,TRBV18,CASSPSDSRRPYF,TGTGCCAGCTCGCCCTCGGACAGTCGCCGTCCGTATTTT
-,-,TRBJ2-7,TRBV29-1,CSASGWSSYEQYF,TGCAGCGCCAGCGGGTGGAGCTCCTACGAGCAGTACTTC
TRBD1,-,TRBJ2-7,TRBV2,CASKKVVGQGVTEQYF,TGTGCCAGCAAGAAAGTGGTCGGACAGGGAGTGACCGAGCAGTACTTC
-,-,TRBJ1-1,TRBV19,CASSKIQAPEAFF,TGTGCCAGTAGTAAAATCCAGGCTCCTGAAGCTTTCTTT
TRBD1,-,TRBJ1-5,TRBV6-1,CASSEYMVRGNQPQHF,TGTGCCAGCAGTGAATATATGGTCAGGGGGAATCAGCCCCAGCATTTT